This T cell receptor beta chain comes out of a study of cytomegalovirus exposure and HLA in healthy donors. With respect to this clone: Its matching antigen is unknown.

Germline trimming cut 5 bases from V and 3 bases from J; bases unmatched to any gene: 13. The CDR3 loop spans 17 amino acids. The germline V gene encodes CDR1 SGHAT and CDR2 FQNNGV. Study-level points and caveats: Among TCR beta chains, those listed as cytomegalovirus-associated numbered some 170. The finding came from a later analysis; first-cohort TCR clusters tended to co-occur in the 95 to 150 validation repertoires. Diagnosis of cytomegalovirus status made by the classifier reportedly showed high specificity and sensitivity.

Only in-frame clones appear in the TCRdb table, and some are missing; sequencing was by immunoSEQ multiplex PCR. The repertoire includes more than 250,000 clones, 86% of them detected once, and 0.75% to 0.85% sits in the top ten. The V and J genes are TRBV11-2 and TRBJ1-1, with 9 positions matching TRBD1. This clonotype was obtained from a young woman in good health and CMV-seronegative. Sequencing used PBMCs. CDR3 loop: CASSLGTGRYRDTEAFF. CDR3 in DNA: TGTGCCAGCAGCCTGGGGACAGGGCGGTATCGGGACACTGAAGCTTTCTTT. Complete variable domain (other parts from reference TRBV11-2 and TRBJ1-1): EAGVAQSPRYKIIEKRQSVAFWCNPISGHATLYWYQQILGQGPKLLIQFQNNGVVDDSQLPKDRFSAERLKGVDSTLKIQPAKLEDSAVYLCASSLGTGRYRDTEAFFGQGTRLTVV.